What follows are 17 T cell receptor beta chains derived from one specimen sequenced in a study of Graves' ophthalmopathy and Graves' hyperthyroidism. Transcripts of RNA were the source for amplifying TCR beta CDR3 regions. Second-round multiplex PCR followed a first-round RT-PCR using HTBI primers. TCRdb used MiXCR to reprocess the multiplex PCR reads, holding one entry per CDR3 protein. This table has about 1.2 million distinct CDR3 sequences, about 40% appearing once. Sequenced material: peripheral blood or thyroid tissue (not recorded which). These receptors all stem from an adult man with Graves' hyperthyroidism.

This rearrangement joins TRBV25-1 to TRBJ2-6; D is undetermined. The germline gives CDR1 MGHDK, CDR2 SYGVNS. V was cut by 6 bases and J by 0 bases, with 15 bases left in between. This CDR3 is 17 amino acids long. CDR3 region: CASSLQGSLSGANVLTF. In DNA, the CDR3 is TGTGCCAGCAGCCTCCAAGGGTCCCTCTCTGGGGCCAACGTCCTGACTTTC.

This rearrangement joins TRBV7-9 to TRBJ2-5, with D possibly matching TRBD2 (6 bases). CDR3 length equals 13 residues. Between the trimmed V and J ends, which lost 5 bases and 9 bases, there was a span of 16 bases. Germline CDR1 is SEHNR and CDR2 is FQNEAQ (reference sequence). The CDR3 DNA reads as TGTGCCAGCAGCCCACCAATCGAGCGGGCCCAGTACTTC. Its protein is CASSPPIERAQYF. Using reference TRBV7-9 and TRBJ2-5 for the parts outside the CDR3, the full variable domain is DTGVSQNPRHKITKRGQNVTFRCDPISEHNRLYWYRQTLGQGPEFLTYFQNEAQLEKSRLLSDRFSAERPKGSFSTLEIQRTEQGDSAMYLCASSPPIERAQYFGPGTRLLVL.

The chain links TRBV7-9 to TRBJ2-7; 11 nucleotides match TRBD2. Germline V gene sequence: CDR1 SEHNR, CDR2 FQNEAQ (reference sequence). The CDR3 spans 16 residues. V lost 0 bases, J lost 4 bases, and 5 bases stayed unmatched. The DNA of the CDR3 is TGTGCCAGCAGCTTAGCGGAGACTAGCGGGACGTACGAGCAGTACTTC. This translates into CASSLAETSGTYEQYF.

The chain is built from TRBV6-6 and TRBJ2-2, with D maybe TRBD1 (6 bases). V dropped 10 bases and J dropped 0 bases, with 15 bases sitting between them. The CDR3 extends over 15 amino acids. Per the germline V gene, CDR1 is MNHNY and CDR2 is SVGAGI (reference sequence). DNA for the CDR3: TGTGCCACCTCAAGGACAGAGACGAACACCGGGGAGCTGTTTTTT. Amino acids: CATSRTETNTGELFF.

This clonotype has more than one count but fewer than ten. The chain links TRBV10-3 to TRBJ2-7, with TRBD1 identical over 7 bases. Per germline, CDR1 ENHRY and CDR2 SYGVKD. The V and J ends lost 0 bases and 5 bases, in that order; junction bases with no gene match: 1. CDR3 length equals 13 residues. This chain's CDR3 is CAISESGGNEQYF. Written as DNA, the CDR3 is TGTGCCATCAGTGAGTCAGGGGGCAACGAGCAGTACTTC.

This sequence joins TRBV24-1 and TRBJ2-2; D remains unclear. Germline V gives CDR1 KGHDR, CDR2 SFDVKD. This CDR3 has 16 amino acids. The V end was cut by 2 bases, the J end by 1 base, with 10 bases between. The CDR3 region is CATSDWVPGNTGELFF. The CDR3 DNA reads TGTGCCACCAGTGATTGGGTTCCAGGGAACACCGGGGAGCTGTTTTTT.

This rearrangement joins TRBV7-9 to TRBJ1-2, with 7 bases identical to TRBD1. V shed 5 bases and J 2 bases; nucleotides not matched to a gene: 8. The CDR3 runs 15 residues. The V gene's germline CDR1 is SEHNR and CDR2 FQNEAQ (reference sequence). The CDR3 bases are TGTGCCAGCAGCCTCCGGGACAGCGCAAACTATGGCTACACCTTC. Translated: CASSLRDSANYGYTF.

The chain is built from TRBV6-2 or TRBV6-3 and TRBJ1-2, with TRBD1 as a possible D gene (5 bases). This CDR3 contains 15 residues. The germline V and J ends were trimmed by 7 bases and 5 bases, with 20 bases remaining between them. Germline-derived CDR1 and CDR2 are MNHEY and SVGEGT. CDR3 coding DNA: TGTGCCAGCACGGGTCGCGGACAAGACATTTATGGCTACACCTTC. Protein product: CASTGRGQDIYGYTF.

This clonotype has just one count. One end of the junction is discordant with germline, which a read error may explain. The chain employs TRBV7-2 and TRBJ1-3; D gene unclear. CDR1 SGHTA and CDR2 FQGNSA come from the germline V gene. This CDR3 region has 14 residues. The CDR3 sequence is CASSPLRPGNTIYF. DNA for the CDR3: TGTGCCAGCAGCCCCCTTAGGCCTGGGAACACCATATATTTT.

This clonotype was picked up many times. The chain links TRBV12-3 or TRBV12-4 to TRBJ1-2; D unresolved. The V end lost 3 bases, the J end lost 1 base, and 6 bases lay between the germline ends. The CDR3 consists of 13 residues. CDR3 sequence: CASSFSDNYGYTF. DNA of the CDR3: TGTGCCAGCAGTTTCTCCGATAACTATGGCTACACCTTC.

This clonotype was picked up many times. V gene TRBV20-1 combines with J gene TRBJ2-5, with D unresolved. Germline CDR1 reads DFQATT; CDR2 reads SNEGSKA (reference sequence). Trimming stripped 3 bases from V and 4 bases from J, with 9 bases between. CDR3 size: 12 residues. CDR3 region: CSASRAGETQYF. CDR3 DNA sequence: TGCAGTGCTAGTAGGGCCGGAGAGACCCAGTACTTC.

This rearrangement joins TRBV15 to TRBJ2-5; 7 positions agree with TRBD1. J gave up 5 bases and V 0 bases, and 6 bases lay outside the gene matches. The CDR3 is 15 residues long. CDR1 LNHNV and CDR2 YYDKDF come from the germline V gene (reference sequence). The CDR3 here is CATSRDPTGSETQYF. The CDR3, as DNA: TGTGCCACCAGCAGAGATCCGACAGGGAGTGAGACCCAGTACTTC.

The sample holds many counts of this clonotype. The genes are TRBV7-2 and TRBJ2-5; D is possibly TRBD1 or TRBD2 (5 bases each). CDR1 is SGHTA and CDR2 is FQGNSA in the germline V gene. V lost 2 bases, J lost 5 bases, and 15 bases lay in between. This CDR3 spans 15 amino acids. The CDR3 protein is CASSLRSGTTETQYF. The DNA for the CDR3 is TGTGCCAGCAGCTTACGGTCAGGGACCACCGAGACCCAGTACTTC.

On this clonotype itself: A much bigger clone sits one base away, suggesting this may be a read error. The chain employs TRBV7-2 and TRBJ2-2; the D is unclear. Trimming removed 5 bases from V and 7 bases from J, with 14 bases in between. Germline assignment: CDR1 SGHTA and CDR2 FQGNSA. The CDR3 has 14 amino acids. The DNA of the CDR3 is TGTGCCAGCAGCCGGACGGGCGGCGTCGGGGAGCTGTTTTTT. Protein: CASSRTGGVGELFF.

This clonotype was seen ten or more times. The chain is built from TRBV5-4 and TRBJ2-7; 8 nucleotides line up with TRBD2. The CDR3 length is 15 residues. V lost 3 bases, J lost 6 bases, and 11 bases stayed unmatched. Germline loops: CDR1 SGHNT, CDR2 YYREEE (reference sequence). CDR3 loop: CASSSFGTRTAEQYF. The CDR3 nucleotides read TGTGCCAGCAGCTCGTTTGGGACTAGGACGGCCGAGCAGTACTTC.

This chain links TRBV7-9 with TRBJ2-7, with D possibly matching TRBD2 (6 bases). The CDR3 loop spans 14 amino acids. In germline, CDR1 is SEHNR, CDR2 FQNEAQ (reference sequence). V was trimmed by 5 bases and J by 4 bases, leaving 15 bases between them. The CDR3: CASSTRENAYEQYF. CDR3 in DNA: TGTGCCAGCAGCACACGGGAGAACGCATACGAGCAGTACTTC.

J is TRBJ2-2 and V is TRBV19, with D tentatively TRBD1 (5 bases). Germline CDR1 LNHDA, CDR2 SQIVND (reference sequence). Trimming stripped 5 bases from V and 6 bases from J, with 13 bases between. The CDR3 runs 14 residues. Written as DNA, the CDR3 is TGTGCCAGTAGTCCAGTGACAGACGCCGGGGAGCTGTTTTTT. This translates into CASSPVTDAGELFF.